The next 12 T cell receptor beta chains were all read from a single sample in a study of Ad26.COV2.S vaccination and SARS-CoV-2 variants. The protocol was immunoSEQ multiplex PCR, while the TCRdb copy is restricted to in-frame clones and leaves out a portion. The data contain 400,000 to 450,000 clones, less than 95% of them singletons. The treatment here: around 19 received Ad26.COV2.S at low or high dose, single or two shots; roughly five received placebo; per-sample allocation not given. Sample collection was performed on day 63 after the first vaccine or placebo injection. The source material was peripheral blood, sampled in a trial of Ad26.COV2.S vaccine versus placebo. All receptors come from a person aged 18 to 65 who received the Ad26.COV2.S COVID-19 vaccine or a placebo.

The J gene is TRBJ2-3, the V gene TRBV7-9; no reliable D call. CDR1 SEHNR and CDR2 FQNEAQ come from the germline V gene (reference sequence). V shed 5 bases and J shed 2 bases, with 17 bases lying between them. The CDR3 consists of 16 residues. CDR3 nucleotides: TGTGCCAGCAGCCAAAAATTGGGTAAAAACACAGATACGCAGTATTTT. It is translated as CASSQKLGKNTDTQYF.

The V and J genes are TRBV10-3 and TRBJ1-5; no definite D call. The CDR3 has 14 amino acids. Trimming removed 6 bases at V and 7 bases at J, with 16 bases between. Germline lookup yields CDR1 ENHRY and CDR2 SYGVKD. CDR3 coding DNA: TGTGCCATCAGGCCCGGGGAGGGAGGGCAGCCCCAGCATTTT. This sequence encodes CAIRPGEGGQPQHF.

The chain joins TRBV28 to TRBJ1-5; tentatively, D is TRBD1 (5 bases). The CDR3 length is 13 residues. Germline V gene sequence: CDR1 MDHEN, CDR2 SYDVKM. V lost 7 bases and J lost 8, with 15 bases in between. Here the CDR3 reads CASTYGTAEPQHF. In nucleotides, the CDR3 is TGTGCCAGCACCTACGGGACGGCAGAGCCCCAGCATTTT. The variable domain in full, completed from reference TRBV28 and TRBJ1-5, reads DVKVTQSSRYLVKRTGEKVFLECVQDMDHENMFWYRQDPGLGLRLIYFSYDVKMKEKGDIPEGYSVSREKKERFSLILESASTNQTSMYLCASTYGTAEPQHFGDGTRLSIL.

The rearrangement uses TRBV19 and TRBJ2-3; 7 bases are a match to TRBD2. J gave up 0 bases and V 6 bases, and 3 bases lay outside the gene matches. Germline V gene sequence: CDR1 LNHDA, CDR2 SQIVND (reference sequence). CDR3 length: 14 residues. In nucleotides, the CDR3 is TGTGCCAGTAGCCTTAGCGGGAGCACAGATACGCAGTATTTT. It is translated as CASSLSGSTDTQYF.

V usage is TRBV27 and J usage is TRBJ1-5; D is possibly TRBD1 (5 bases). Germline lookup yields CDR1 MNHEY and CDR2 SMNVEV (reference sequence). Trimming removed 1 base from V and 7 bases from J, with 11 bases in between. This CDR3 is built from 14 residues. The CDR3 sequence is CASSLFFGAQPQHF. The CDR3 nucleotides read TGTGCCAGCAGTTTATTCTTCGGGGCGCAGCCCCAGCATTTT.

The CDR3: CASSAFTSGANTGELFF. CDR3 sequence (DNA): TGTGCCAGCAGTGCCTTCACTAGCGGGGCGAACACCGGGGAGCTGTTTTTT. The chain has TRBV2 and TRBJ2-2, with 10 bases aligning to TRBD2. Losses at the gene ends were 4 bases for V and 0 bases for J; bases not matched to a gene: 5. The germline V gene has CDR1 SNHLY and CDR2 FYNNEI. The CDR3 sequence is 17 residues long.

CDR3: CASSYGQPYEQYF. The CDR3 nucleotides read TGTGCCAGCAGTTACGGACAGCCCTACGAGCAGTACTTC. The chain recombines TRBV6-5 with TRBJ2-7, with D perhaps TRBD1 (6 bases). Per germline, CDR1 MNHEY and CDR2 SVGAGI. Trimming left V 2 bases short and J 2 bases short, with 7 bases between. The CDR3 runs to 13 residues.

This clone was recorded once. The chain recombines TRBV4-1 with TRBJ2-3; D is perhaps TRBD2 (5 bases). Germline V CDR1 and CDR2: MGHRA, YSYEKL. This CDR3 spans 14 amino acids. Between the trimmed V and J ends, which lost 6 bases and 3 bases, there was a span of 13 bases. The CDR3 DNA reads TGCGCCAGCAGGGACCGACTAAGGACAGATACGCAGTATTTT. Translating it yields CASRDRLRTDTQYF.

V and J are TRBV19 and TRBJ2-2; 9 nucleotides align to TRBD2. The CDR3 extends over 13 amino acids. The V segment lost 6 bases and the J segment 8 bases; nucleotides outside the gene matches: 4. Per the germline V gene, CDR1 is LNHDA and CDR2 is SQIVND (reference sequence). CDR3 DNA: TGTGCCAGTAGGGTTAGCGGGAGTGGGGAGCTGTTTTTT. Protein: CASRVSGSGELFF.

This chain joins TRBV4-3 and TRBJ2-5; 9 bases align to TRBD1. The V segment lost 4 bases and the J segment 5 bases; nucleotides outside the gene matches: 5. The CDR3 consists of 14 residues. Germline V gives CDR1 LGHNA, CDR2 YSLEER. The CDR3 protein is CASSPGTGRETQYF. The CDR3 DNA follows: TGCGCCAGCAGCCCAGGGACAGGGAGGGAGACCCAGTACTTC.

The chain links TRBV6-5 to TRBJ2-1; the D is unclear. Germline CDR1 and CDR2: MNHEY and SVGAGI. The V end was cut by 0 bases, the J end by 0 bases, with 9 bases between. The CDR3 has 16 amino acids. The CDR3 region has the DNA TGTGCCAGCAGTTACTCGGGTAGAAGCTCCTACAATGAGCAGTTCTTC. Its protein is CASSYSGRSSYNEQFF.

V is TRBV3-1 (or the pseudogene TRBV3-2) and J is TRBJ2-7; 7 nucleotides match TRBD1. The germline CDR1 and CDR2 sequences are LGHDT and YNNKEL (reference sequence). This CDR3 comprises 16 residues. The V gene end was trimmed by 5 bases and the J gene end by 5 bases; junction bases not matched to a gene: 15. The DNA for the CDR3 is TGTGCCAGCAGCTCACGATTTCTCTTGGGACAGAACGAGCAGTACTTC. Translation gives CASSSRFLLGQNEQYF.